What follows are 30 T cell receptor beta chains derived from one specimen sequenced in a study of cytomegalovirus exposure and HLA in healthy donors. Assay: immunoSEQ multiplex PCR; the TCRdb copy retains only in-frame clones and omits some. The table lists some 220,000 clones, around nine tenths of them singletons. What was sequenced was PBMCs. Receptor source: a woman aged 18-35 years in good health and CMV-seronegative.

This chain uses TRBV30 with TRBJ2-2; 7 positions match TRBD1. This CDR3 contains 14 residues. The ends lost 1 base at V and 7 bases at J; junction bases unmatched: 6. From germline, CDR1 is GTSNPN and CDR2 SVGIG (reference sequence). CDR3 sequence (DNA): TGTGCCTGGAGTGGAACAGGGGTGATCGGGGAGCTGTTTTTT. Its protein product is CAWSGTGVIGELFF. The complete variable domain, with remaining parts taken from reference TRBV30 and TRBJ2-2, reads SQTIHQWPATLVQPVGSPLSLECTVEGTSNPNLYWYRQAAGRGLQLLFYSVGIGQISSEVPQNLSASRPQDRQFILSSKKLLLSDSGFYLCAWSGTGVIGELFFGEGSRLTVL.

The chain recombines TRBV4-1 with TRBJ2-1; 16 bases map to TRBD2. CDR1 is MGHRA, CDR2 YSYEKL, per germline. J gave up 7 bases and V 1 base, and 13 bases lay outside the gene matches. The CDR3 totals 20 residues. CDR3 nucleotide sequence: TGCGCCAGCAGCCAAGTTGTACCGGGACTAGCGGGAGGGAGTACAAATGAGCAGTTCTTC. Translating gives CASSQVVPGLAGGSTNEQFF.

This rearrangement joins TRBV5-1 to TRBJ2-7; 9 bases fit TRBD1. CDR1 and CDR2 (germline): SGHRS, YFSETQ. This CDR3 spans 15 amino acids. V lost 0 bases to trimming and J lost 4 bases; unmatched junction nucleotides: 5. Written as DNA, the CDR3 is TGCGCCAGCAGCTTGGGGGGACAGGGAGGATACGAGCAGTACTTC. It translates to CASSLGGQGGYEQYF.

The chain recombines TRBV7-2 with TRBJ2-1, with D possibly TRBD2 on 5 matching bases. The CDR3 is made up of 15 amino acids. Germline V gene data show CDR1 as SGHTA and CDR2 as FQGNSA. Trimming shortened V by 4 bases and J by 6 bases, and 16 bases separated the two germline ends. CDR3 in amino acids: CASSSQHGNGNEQFF. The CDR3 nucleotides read TGTGCCAGCAGCTCCCAGCACGGGAATGGCAATGAGCAGTTCTTC. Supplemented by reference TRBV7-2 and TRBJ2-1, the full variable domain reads GAGVSQSPSNKVTEKGKDVELRCDPISGHTALYWYRQSLGQGLEFLIYFQGNSAPDKSGLPSDRFSAERTGGSVSTLTIQRTQQEDSAVYLCASSSQHGNGNEQFFGPGTRLTVL.

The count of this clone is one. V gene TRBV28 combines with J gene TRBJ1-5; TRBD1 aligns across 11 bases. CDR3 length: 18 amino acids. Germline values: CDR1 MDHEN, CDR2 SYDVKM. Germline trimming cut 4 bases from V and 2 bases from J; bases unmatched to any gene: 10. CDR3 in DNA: TGTGCCAGCAGTTCCGGGACAGGGGGGTTGAGGGGCAATCAGCCCCAGCATTTT. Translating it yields CASSSGTGGLRGNQPQHF. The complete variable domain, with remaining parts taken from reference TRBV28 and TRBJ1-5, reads DVKVTQSSRYLVKRTGEKVFLECVQDMDHENMFWYRQDPGLGLRLIYFSYDVKMKEKGDIPEGYSVSREKKERFSLILESASTNQTSMYLCASSSGTGGLRGNQPQHFGDGTRLSIL.

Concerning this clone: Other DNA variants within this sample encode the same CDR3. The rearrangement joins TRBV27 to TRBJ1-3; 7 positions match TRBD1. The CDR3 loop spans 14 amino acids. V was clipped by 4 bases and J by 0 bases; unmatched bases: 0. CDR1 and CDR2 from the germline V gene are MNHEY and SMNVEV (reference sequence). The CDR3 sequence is CASSSGGSGNTIYF. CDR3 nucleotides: TGTGCCAGCAGTTCAGGGGGCTCTGGAAACACCATATATTTT.

The CDR3 DNA sequence: TGTGCCTGGAGTACCGTTTTGGCCTCTGGGGCCAACGTCCTGACTTTC. It codes for CAWSTVLASGANVLTF. The chain combines TRBV30 with TRBJ2-6; D not resolved. The CDR3 length is 16 residues. The V end was cut by 2 bases, the J end by 0 bases, with 11 bases between. Germline assignment: CDR1 GTSNPN and CDR2 SVGIG (reference sequence).

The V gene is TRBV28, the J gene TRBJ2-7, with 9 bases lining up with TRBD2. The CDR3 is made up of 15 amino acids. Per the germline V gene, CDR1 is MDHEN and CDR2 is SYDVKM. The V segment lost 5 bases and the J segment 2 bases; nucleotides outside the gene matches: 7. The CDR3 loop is CASSPRAGGAYEQYF. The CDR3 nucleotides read TGTGCCAGCAGTCCGAGAGCGGGAGGCGCCTACGAGCAGTACTTC.

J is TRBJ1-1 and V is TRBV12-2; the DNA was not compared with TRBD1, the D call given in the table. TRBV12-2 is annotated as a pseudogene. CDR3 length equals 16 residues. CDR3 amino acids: CASRQCWTGENTEAFF. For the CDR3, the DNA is TGTGCAAGTCGCCAATGTTGGACAGGGGAGAACACTGAAGCTTTCTTT.

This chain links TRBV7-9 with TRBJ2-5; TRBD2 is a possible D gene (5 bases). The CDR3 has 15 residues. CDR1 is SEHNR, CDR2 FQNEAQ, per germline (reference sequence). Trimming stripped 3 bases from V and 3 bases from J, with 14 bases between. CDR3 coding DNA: TGTGCCAGCAGCTTGGCGGGCGAACCCGAAGAGACCCAGTACTTC. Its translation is CASSLAGEPEETQYF.

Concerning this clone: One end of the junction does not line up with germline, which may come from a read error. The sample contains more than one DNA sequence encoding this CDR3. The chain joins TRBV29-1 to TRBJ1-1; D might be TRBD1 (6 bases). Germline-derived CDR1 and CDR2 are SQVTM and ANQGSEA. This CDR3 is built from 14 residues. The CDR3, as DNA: TGCAGCGTCTCTGACAGGCGGGTCAACACCGAAGCTTTCTTT. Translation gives CSVSDRRVNTEAFF.

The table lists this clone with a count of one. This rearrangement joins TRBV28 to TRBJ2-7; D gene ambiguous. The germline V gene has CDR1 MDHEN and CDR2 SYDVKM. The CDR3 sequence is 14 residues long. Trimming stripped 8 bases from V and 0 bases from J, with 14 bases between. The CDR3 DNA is TGTGCCAGCTCGATAAGCCAGGCCTCCTACGAGCAGTACTTC. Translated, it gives CASSISQASYEQYF.

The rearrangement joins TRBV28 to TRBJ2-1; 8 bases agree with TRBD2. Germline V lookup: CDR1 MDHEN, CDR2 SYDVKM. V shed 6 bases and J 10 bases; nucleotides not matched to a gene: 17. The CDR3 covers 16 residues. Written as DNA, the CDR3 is TGTGCCAGCAGCCCTCCTACTAGCGGCTATCCCCCGGAGCAGTTCTTC. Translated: CASSPPTSGYPPEQFF. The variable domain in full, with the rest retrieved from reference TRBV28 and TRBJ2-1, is DVKVTQSSRYLVKRTGEKVFLECVQDMDHENMFWYRQDPGLGLRLIYFSYDVKMKEKGDIPEGYSVSREKKERFSLILESASTNQTSMYLCASSPPTSGYPPEQFFGPGTRLTVL.

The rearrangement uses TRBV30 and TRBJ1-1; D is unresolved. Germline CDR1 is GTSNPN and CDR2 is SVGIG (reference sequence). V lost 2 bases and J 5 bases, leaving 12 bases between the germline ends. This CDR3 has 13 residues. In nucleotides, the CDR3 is TGTGCCTGGAGTAGCGTTGCGGGGACTGAAGCTTTCTTT. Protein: CAWSSVAGTEAFF.

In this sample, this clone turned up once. The CDR3 is CASSDDRVGETQYF. The CDR3 coding sequence is TGCGCCAGCAGTGATGACAGGGTAGGGGAGACCCAGTACTTC. The chain recombines TRBV10-1 with TRBJ2-5; 7 positions agree with TRBD1. The CDR3 has 14 residues. The J segment lost 5 bases and the V segment lost 3 bases, leaving 6 bases of the junction unmatched. Germline V gene sequence: CDR1 WNHNN, CDR2 SYGVQD (reference sequence).

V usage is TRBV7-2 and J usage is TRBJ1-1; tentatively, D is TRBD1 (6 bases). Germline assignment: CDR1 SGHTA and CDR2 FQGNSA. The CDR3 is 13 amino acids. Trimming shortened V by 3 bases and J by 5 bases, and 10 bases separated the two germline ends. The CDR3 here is CASSFGTSTEAFF. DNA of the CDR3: TGTGCCAGCAGCTTCGGGACATCGACTGAAGCTTTCTTT.

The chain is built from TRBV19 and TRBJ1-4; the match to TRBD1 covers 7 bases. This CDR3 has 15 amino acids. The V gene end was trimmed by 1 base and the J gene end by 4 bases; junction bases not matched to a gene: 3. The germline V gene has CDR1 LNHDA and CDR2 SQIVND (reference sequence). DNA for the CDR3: TGTGCCAGTAGTATAGGGACAGGAGATAATGAAAAACTGTTTTTT. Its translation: CASSIGTGDNEKLFF.

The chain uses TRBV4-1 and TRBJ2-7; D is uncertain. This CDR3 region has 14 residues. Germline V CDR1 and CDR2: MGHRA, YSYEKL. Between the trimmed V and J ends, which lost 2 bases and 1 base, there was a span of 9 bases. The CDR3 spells CASSQQPTSYEQYF. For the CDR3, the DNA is TGCGCCAGCAGCCAACAACCCACTTCCTACGAGCAGTACTTC.

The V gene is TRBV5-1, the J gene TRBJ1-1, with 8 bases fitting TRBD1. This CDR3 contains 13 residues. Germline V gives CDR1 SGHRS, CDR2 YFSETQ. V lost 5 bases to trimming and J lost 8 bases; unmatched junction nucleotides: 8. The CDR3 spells CASRRGTGIEAFF. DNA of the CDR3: TGCGCCAGCAGGAGGGGGACAGGTATCGAAGCTTTCTTT.

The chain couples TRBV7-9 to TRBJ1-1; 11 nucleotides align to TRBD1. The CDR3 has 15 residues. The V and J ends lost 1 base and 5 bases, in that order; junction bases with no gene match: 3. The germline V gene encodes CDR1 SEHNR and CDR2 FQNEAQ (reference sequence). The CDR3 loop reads CASSLEGQGATEAFF. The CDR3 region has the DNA TGTGCCAGCAGCTTAGAAGGACAGGGGGCAACTGAAGCTTTCTTT.

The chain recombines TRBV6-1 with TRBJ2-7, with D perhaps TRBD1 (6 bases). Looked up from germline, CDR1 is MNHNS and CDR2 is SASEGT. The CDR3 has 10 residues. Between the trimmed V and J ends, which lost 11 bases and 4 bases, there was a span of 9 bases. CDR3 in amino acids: CAGGLYEQYF. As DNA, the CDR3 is TGTGCCGGGGGCCTGTACGAGCAGTACTTC.

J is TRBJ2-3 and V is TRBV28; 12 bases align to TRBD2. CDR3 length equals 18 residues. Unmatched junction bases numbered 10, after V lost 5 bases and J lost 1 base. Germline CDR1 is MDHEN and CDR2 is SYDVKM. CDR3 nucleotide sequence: TGTGCCAGCAGTGGCTCTAGCGGGAGGGCGGTTCGCACAGATACGCAGTATTTT. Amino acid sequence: CASSGSSGRAVRTDTQYF. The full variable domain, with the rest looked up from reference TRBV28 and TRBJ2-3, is DVKVTQSSRYLVKRTGEKVFLECVQDMDHENMFWYRQDPGLGLRLIYFSYDVKMKEKGDIPEGYSVSREKKERFSLILESASTNQTSMYLCASSGSSGRAVRTDTQYFGPGTRLTVL.

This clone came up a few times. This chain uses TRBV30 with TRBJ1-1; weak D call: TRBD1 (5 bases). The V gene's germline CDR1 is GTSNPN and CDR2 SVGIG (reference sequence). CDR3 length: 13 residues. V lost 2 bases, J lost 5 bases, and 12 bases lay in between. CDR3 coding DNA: TGTGCCTGGAGTAAGCCAGGGTCGACTGAAGCTTTCTTT. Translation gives CAWSKPGSTEAFF.

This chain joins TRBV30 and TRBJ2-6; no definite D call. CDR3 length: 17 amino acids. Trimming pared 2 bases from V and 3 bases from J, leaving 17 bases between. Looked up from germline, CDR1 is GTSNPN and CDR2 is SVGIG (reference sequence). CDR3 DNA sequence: TGTGCCTGGAGTACCTATCTTGGTCAGGTTGGGGCCAACGTCCTGACTTTC. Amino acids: CAWSTYLGQVGANVLTF.

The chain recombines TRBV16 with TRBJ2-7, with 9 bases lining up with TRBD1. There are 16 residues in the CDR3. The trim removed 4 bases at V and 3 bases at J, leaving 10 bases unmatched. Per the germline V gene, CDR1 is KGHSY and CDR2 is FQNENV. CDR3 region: CASSPPTGTGRYEQYF. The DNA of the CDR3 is TGTGCCAGCAGCCCTCCTACCGGGACAGGGCGCTACGAGCAGTACTTC.

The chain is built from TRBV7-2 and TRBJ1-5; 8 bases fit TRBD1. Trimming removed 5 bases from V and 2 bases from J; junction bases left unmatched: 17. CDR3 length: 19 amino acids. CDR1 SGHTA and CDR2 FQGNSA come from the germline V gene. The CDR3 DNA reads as TGTGCCAGCAGCCGCTTCCGGGCAGGGGGCGAGGGGGGCAATCAGCCCCAGCATTTT. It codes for CASSRFRAGGEGGNQPQHF.

Written as DNA, the CDR3 is TGTGCCAGCAGCTTGGGACTAGCGGGAGTGCTGGGCACAGATACGCAGTATTTT. The encoded protein is CASSLGLAGVLGTDTQYF. The rearrangement joins TRBV5-4 to TRBJ2-3, with TRBD2 matching over 12 bases. The germline CDR1 and CDR2 sequences are SGHNT and YYREEE (reference sequence). V was pared by 0 bases and J by 1 base, with 6 bases of the junction left unmatched. The CDR3 sequence is 18 residues long.

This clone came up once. The CDR3 sequence: CASSIYGATNEKLFF. The CDR3 DNA sequence: TGTGCCAGCAGCATCTACGGTGCAACTAATGAAAAACTGTTTTTT. This chain joins TRBV7-8 and TRBJ1-4; D is uncertain. The CDR3 is 15 residues long. Deletions cut 5 bases from V and 0 bases from J, with 10 bases between. Germline V gene sequence: CDR1 SGHVS, CDR2 FQNEAQ.

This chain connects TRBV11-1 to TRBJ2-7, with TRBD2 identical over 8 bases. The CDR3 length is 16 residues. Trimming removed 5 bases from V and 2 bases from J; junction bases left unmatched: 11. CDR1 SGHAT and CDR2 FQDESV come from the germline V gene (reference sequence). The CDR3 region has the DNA TGTGCCAGCAGCCCCCGGCGACTAGCGAGAACCTACGAGCAGTACTTC. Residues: CASSPRRLARTYEQYF. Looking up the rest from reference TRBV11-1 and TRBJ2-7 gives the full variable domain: EAEVAQSPRYKITEKSQAVAFWCDPISGHATLYWYRQILGQGPELLVQFQDESVVDDSQLPKDRFSAERLKGVDSTLKIQPAELGDSAMYLCASSPRRLARTYEQYFGPGTRLTVT.

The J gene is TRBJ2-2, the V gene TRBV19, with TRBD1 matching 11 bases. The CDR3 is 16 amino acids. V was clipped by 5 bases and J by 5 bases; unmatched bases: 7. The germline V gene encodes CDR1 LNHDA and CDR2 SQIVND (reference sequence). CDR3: CASSDPDRGQTGELFF. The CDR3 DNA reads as TGTGCCAGTAGTGACCCGGACAGGGGGCAGACCGGGGAGCTGTTTTTT.